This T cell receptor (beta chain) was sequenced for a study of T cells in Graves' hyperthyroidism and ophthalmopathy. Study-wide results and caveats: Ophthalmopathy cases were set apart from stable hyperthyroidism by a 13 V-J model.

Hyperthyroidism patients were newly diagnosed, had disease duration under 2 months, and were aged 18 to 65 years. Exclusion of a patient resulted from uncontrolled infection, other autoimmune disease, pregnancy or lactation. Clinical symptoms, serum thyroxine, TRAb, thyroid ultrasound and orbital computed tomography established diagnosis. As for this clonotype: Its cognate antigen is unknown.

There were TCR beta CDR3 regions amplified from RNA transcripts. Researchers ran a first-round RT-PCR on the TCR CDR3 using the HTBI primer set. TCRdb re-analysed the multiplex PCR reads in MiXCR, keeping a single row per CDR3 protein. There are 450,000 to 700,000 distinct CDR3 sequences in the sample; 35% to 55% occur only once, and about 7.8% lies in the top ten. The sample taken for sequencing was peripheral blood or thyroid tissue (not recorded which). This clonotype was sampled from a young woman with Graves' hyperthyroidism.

CDR3 sequence (DNA): TGCAGTGCGGGGACTAGCACAGATACGCAGTATTTT. It encodes CSAGTSTDTQYF. The rearrangement joins TRBV20-1 to TRBJ2-3, with TRBD2 as a possible D gene (6 bases). V lost 6 bases, J lost 0 bases, and 7 bases lay in between. Germline-derived CDR1 and CDR2 are DFQATT and SNEGSKA (reference sequence). This CDR3 has 12 amino acids.